Here is one TCR beta chain with its context. Its antigen is not known. Germline V gene lookup returns CDR1 LNHDA and CDR2 SQIVND (reference sequence). Trimming shortened V by 3 bases and J by 4 bases, and 18 bases separated the two germline ends. This CDR3 region has 16 residues. These data originate in a study of cytomegalovirus exposure and HLA in healthy donors. A multiplex PCR was run with 60 Vbeta primers and 13 Jbeta primers. Using immunoSEQ multiplex PCR, the repertoire was profiled, and TCRdb retains in-frame clones only, with some absent. The data show approximately 140,000 clones, 63% seen once. Whole-study findings and limits: Serostatus for CMV was the only available immune exposure information. In a later analysis, at a false discovery rate of 0.05, approximately 18,000 TCR beta sequences were associated with HLA alleles.

The source is a woman aged 55 to 70 in good health and CMV-seropositive. This sequence joins TRBV19 and TRBJ1-1; D is perhaps TRBD1 (5 bases). Specimen: PBMCs. The CDR3 protein is CASSIVGGAGSTEAFF. In DNA form, the CDR3 reads TGTGCCAGTAGTATTGTTGGCGGGGCAGGAAGCACTGAAGCTTTCTTT.